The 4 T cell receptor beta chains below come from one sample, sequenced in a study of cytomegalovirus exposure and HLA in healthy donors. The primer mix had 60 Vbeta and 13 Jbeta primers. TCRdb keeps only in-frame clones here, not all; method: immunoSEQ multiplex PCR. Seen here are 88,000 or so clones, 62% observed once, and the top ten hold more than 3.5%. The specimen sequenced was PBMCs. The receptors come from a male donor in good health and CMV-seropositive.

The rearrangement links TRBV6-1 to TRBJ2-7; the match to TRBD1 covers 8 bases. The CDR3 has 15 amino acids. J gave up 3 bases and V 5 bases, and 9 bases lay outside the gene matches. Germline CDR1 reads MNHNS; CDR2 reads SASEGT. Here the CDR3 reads CASSSPGQVRYEQYF. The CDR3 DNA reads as TGTGCCAGCAGTTCTCCGGGACAGGTCCGCTACGAGCAGTACTTC.

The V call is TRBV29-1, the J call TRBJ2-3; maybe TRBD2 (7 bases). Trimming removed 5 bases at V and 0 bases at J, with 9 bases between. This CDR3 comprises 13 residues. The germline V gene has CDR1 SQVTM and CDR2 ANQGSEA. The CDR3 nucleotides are TGCAGCGTTAGGGGGGGTAGCACAGATACGCAGTATTTT. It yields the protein CSVRGGSTDTQYF.

The CDR3 here is CASSLYGGGRADTQYF. The CDR3 coding sequence is TGTGCCAGCAGTTTATACGGCGGCGGGAGGGCAGATACGCAGTATTTT. The rearrangement joins TRBV28 to TRBJ2-3; TRBD2 aligns across 9 bases. This CDR3 is 16 amino acids long. The V segment lost 1 base and the J segment 4 bases; nucleotides outside the gene matches: 6. Germline values: CDR1 MDHEN, CDR2 SYDVKM.

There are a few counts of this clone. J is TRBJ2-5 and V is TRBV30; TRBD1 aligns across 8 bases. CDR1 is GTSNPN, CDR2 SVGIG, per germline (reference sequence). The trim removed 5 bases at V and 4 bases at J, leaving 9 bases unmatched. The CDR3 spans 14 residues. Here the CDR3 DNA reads TGTGCCTGGGAAAGGACAGGGATTGCAGAGACCCAGTACTTC. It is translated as CAWERTGIAETQYF.